In its sample, the clone carrying this TCR beta chain was seen a few times. The antigen is unknown. Time point meaning: patch test 2, 6 weeks after DPC sensitization. Sample treatment: therapeutic diphenylcyclopropenone sensitization with weekly scalp DPC. The sample belongs to a study of human T cells and chemical hapten exposure. The library tagged individual cDNA molecules with unique molecular identifiers. TCRdb redid the calling of the RACE reads with MiXCR, one entry per CDR3 protein. Among 120,000 to 150,000 distinct CDR3 sequences listed, 12% were seen once. Whole-study findings and limits: High-frequency TCRs, those above 1 in 1000, stayed the same after DPC sensitization.

CDR3 size: 15 residues. Germline V lookup: CDR1 SGHDT, CDR2 YYEEEE. Trimming left V 6 bases short and J 3 bases short, with 15 bases between. This clonotype was sampled from a woman aged 50 to 60 with alopecia areata. Some clones in this sample may be carry-over from other donors' samples. The chain carries TRBV5-6 and TRBJ2-2; D is uncertain. Sequencing was performed on whole blood, taken in connection with sensitization to the hapten diphenylcyclopropenone (DPC). The CDR3 bases are TGTGCCAGCACCTTCACGCACACGGACACCGGGGAGCTGTTTTTT. It specifies CASTFTHTDTGELFF.